Listed below are T cell receptor beta chains from one sample, sequenced in a study of blood T cell repertoires in COVID-19. The protocol was immunoSEQ multiplex PCR, while the TCRdb copy is restricted to in-frame clones and leaves out a portion. In the table there are more than 300,000 clones, 85% to 90% of which are singletons. Sequenced material: peripheral blood. The receptors here all came from a woman between 35 and 50 years old with COVID-19, enrolled during active disease. Both conserved end residues are part of each CDR3. Each record gives: clone size, V gene, J gene, CDR3 protein. A clone size is listed for some rows: how often the clone was seen (once, few, many), or a class if it is expanded.

-	TRBV3-1/TRBV3-2	TRBJ1-1	CASSHQAGSEAFF
-	TRBV27	TRBJ1-1	CASSLNKNTEAFF
few	TRBV7-2	TRBJ1-2	CASSLVAGTNYGYTF
-	TRBV3-1/TRBV3-2	TRBJ1-2	CASSLTGGGYTF
many	TRBV30	TRBJ1-5	CAWSLKQVYQPQHF
-	TRBV7-9	TRBJ2-7	CASLTGGRSPHRYEQYF
-	TRBV6-5	TRBJ1-2	CASRDSLYGYTF
-	TRBV11-1	TRBJ2-7	CASSLGQPPYEQYF
few	TRBV27	TRBJ1-2	CASSLTGAALDGYTF
-	TRBV27	TRBJ2-5	CASSLGAEGQGRQETQYF
-	TRBV19	TRBJ2-1	CASKKRGENEQFF
-	TRBV30	TRBJ1-6	CAWSTQGAFNSPLHF
-	TRBV7-3	TRBJ2-1	CASSSLGLAGEQFF
-	TRBV9	TRBJ2-5	CASSGKVLEETQYF
-	TRBV19	TRBJ2-7	CASSISLRTGGHEQYF
-	TRBV3-1/TRBV3-2	TRBJ1-3	CASSLTGGSGNTIYF
-	TRBV3-1/TRBV3-2	TRBJ1-1	CASSQVRSRNTEAFF
-	TRBV6-6	TRBJ2-7	CASSYPGQGDEQYF
-	TRBV5-1	TRBJ1-2	CASSGRGRGVFGYTF
few	TRBV12-3/TRBV12-4	TRBJ1-1	CASTMRETEAFF
few	TRBV28	TRBJ1-5	CASSLGLEGRSRNQPQHF
few	TRBV15	TRBJ2-7	CATSGRGRSDSYEQYF
-	TRBV11-2	TRBJ2-7	CASSLDVTSGLAPSYEQYF
-	TRBV7-3	TRBJ2-7	CASSLSPNYEQYF
-	TRBV28	TRBJ2-1	CASRSTGTRGEQFF
once	TRBV15	TRBJ2-7	CATSFGEDRGDYEQYF
-	TRBV4-3	TRBJ2-1	CASSRLTSGVDEQFF
-	TRBV9	TRBJ2-7	CASSEGLAETYEQYF
few	TRBV27	TRBJ1-5	CASSLGYATGGNQPQHF
-	TRBV7-9	TRBJ2-7	CASSLGGGLAGSYEQYF
-	TRBV5-1	TRBJ1-4	CASSGALATNEKLFF
-	TRBV16	TRBJ2-7	CASSQLTGQGGFYEQYF
-	TRBV27	TRBJ2-6	CASTNRDRATNVLTF
-	TRBV19	TRBJ2-3	CASSQERGTDTQYF
-	TRBV30	TRBJ1-2	CAWSPGQGKNYGYTF
-	TRBV5-4	TRBJ1-4	CASSWDRNEKLFF
few	TRBV13	TRBJ1-4	CASSLDGRVNEKLFF
-	TRBV4-3	TRBJ2-1	CASSQDWTGGNEQFF
-	TRBV11-3	TRBJ2-1	CASAQQGGQYYNEQFF